What follows are 14 T cell receptor beta chains derived from one specimen sequenced in a study of T cells in localized non-small cell lung cancer. Only in-frame clones appear in the TCRdb table, and some are missing; sequencing was by immunoSEQ multiplex PCR. The sample records about 52,000 clones, around 86% being singletons. The starting material was PBMCs, obtained before any cancer treatment. These receptors were obtained from a female donor with stage II lung adenocarcinoma.

This clone was observed a handful of times. The chain is built from TRBV29-1 and TRBJ1-2; D gene ambiguous. Trimming shortened V by 2 bases and J by 8 bases, and 6 bases separated the two germline ends. The CDR3 contains 10 residues. The germline CDR1 and CDR2 sequences are SQVTM and ANQGSEA. The CDR3 loop is CSVEREGYTF. Here the CDR3 DNA reads TGCAGCGTTGAACGGGAAGGCTACACCTTC.

The V gene is TRBV18, the J gene TRBJ2-1, with TRBD2 matching over 7 bases. With V trimmed by 3 bases and J by 4 bases, 6 bases remained unmatched. CDR3 length equals 15 residues. Looked up from germline, CDR1 is KGHSH and CDR2 is LQKENI. Here the CDR3 reads CASSPGTGGYNEQFF. CDR3 nucleotide sequence: TGTGCCAGCTCACCCGGGACGGGGGGTTACAATGAGCAGTTCTTC.

The chain links TRBV5-6 to TRBJ2-2; D is unresolved. Germline V gene sequence: CDR1 SGHDT, CDR2 YYEEEE. V lost 3 bases and J lost 1, with 4 bases in between. This CDR3 spans 13 amino acids. Here the CDR3 DNA reads TGTGCCAGCAGCTCGCTGAACACCGGGGAGCTGTTTTTT. Translated: CASSSLNTGELFF.

This chain joins TRBV2 and TRBJ1-1; weak D call: TRBD1 (6 bases). Germline CDR1 is SNHLY and CDR2 is FYNNEI. This CDR3 region has 14 residues. Trimming removed 8 bases from V and 4 bases from J, with 17 bases in between. CDR3 protein: CASDGGRRGTEAFF. The DNA for the CDR3 is TGTGCCAGCGACGGGGGGCGAAGGGGCACTGAAGCTTTCTTT.

This chain connects TRBV19 to TRBJ2-5; D tentatively fits TRBD1 or TRBD2 (5 bases each). V was pared by 5 bases and J by 7 bases, with 11 bases between. The CDR3 is 12 amino acids. CDR1 and CDR2 from the germline V gene are LNHDA and SQIVND (reference sequence). CDR3 in DNA: TGTGCCAGTAGTGGGACCCTCGGGACCCAGTACTTC. This encodes CASSGTLGTQYF.

V gene TRBV11-3 combines with J gene TRBJ2-1, with D perhaps given as TRBD1 or TRBD2 (5 bases each). V dropped 1 base and J dropped 4 bases, with 8 bases sitting between them. Germline assignment: CDR1 SGHNT and CDR2 YENEEA. This CDR3 comprises 14 residues. The CDR3 loop reads CASSLGDLYNEQFF. The CDR3 DNA reads as TGTGCCAGCAGCTTAGGGGACCTTTACAATGAGCAGTTCTTC.

The V and J genes are TRBV7-8 and TRBJ1-2; D gene ambiguous. V lost 5 bases to trimming and J lost 8 bases, with 18 bases between them. The CDR3 totals 14 residues. The germline V gene encodes CDR1 SGHVS and CDR2 FQNEAQ. The CDR3 coding sequence is TGTGCCAGCAGCCCCGAGTGGGATGATATGGGCTACACCTTC. Encoded protein: CASSPEWDDMGYTF. Drawing the rest from reference TRBV7-8 and TRBJ1-2, the complete variable domain is GAGVSQSPRYKVAKRGQDVALRCDPISGHVSLFWYQQALGQGPEFLTYFQNEAQLDKSGLPSDRFFAERPEGSVSTLKIQRTQQEDSAVYLCASSPEWDDMGYTFGSGTRLTVV.

CDR3 bases: TGTGCCAGCCGTTATCAAGAAGGGGGGGAGCAGTACTTC. This codes for CASRYQEGGEQYF. The chain carries TRBV27 and TRBJ2-7; TRBD1 or TRBD2 may be the D gene (6 bases each). The CDR3 spans 13 residues. V shed 8 bases and J shed 7 bases, with 18 bases lying between them. CDR1 is MNHEY and CDR2 is SMNVEV in the germline V gene (reference sequence).

The chain recombines TRBV5-6 with TRBJ2-7; weak D call: TRBD2 (5 bases). V lost 0 bases to trimming and J lost 1 base, with 8 bases between them. The germline V gene encodes CDR1 SGHDT and CDR2 YYEEEE. There are 14 residues in the CDR3. For the CDR3, the DNA is TGTGCCAGCAGCTTGGGCCCGGGATCCTACGAGCAGTACTTC. It is translated as CASSLGPGSYEQYF.

The gene calls are TRBV7-9 and TRBJ2-7, with D possibly being TRBD1 or TRBD2 (5 bases each). The V end lost 5 bases, the J end lost 2 bases, and 10 bases lay between the germline ends. CDR1 and CDR2 (germline): SEHNR, FQNEAQ (reference sequence). This CDR3 contains 13 residues. CDR3 DNA sequence: TGTGCCAGCAGCCCCGGGACGCCCTACGAGCAGTACTTC. Protein sequence: CASSPGTPYEQYF.

J is TRBJ1-1 and V is TRBV5-1; possibly TRBD1 for D (6 bases). Germline V lookup: CDR1 SGHRS, CDR2 YFSETQ. V shed 0 bases and J shed 7 bases, with 13 bases lying between them. The CDR3 loop spans 14 amino acids. The CDR3 nucleotides are TGCGCCAGCAGCTTGGCGGCGGACAGACATGAAGCTTTCTTT. Protein sequence: CASSLAADRHEAFF.

The chain recombines TRBV11-2 with TRBJ1-1; D perhaps matches TRBD1 (6 bases). Between the trimmed V and J ends, which lost 3 bases and 3 bases, there was a span of 8 bases. CDR1 and CDR2 from the germline V gene are SGHAT and FQNNGV. CDR3 size: 13 residues. The CDR3 region is CASSFQGHTEAFF. The CDR3 nucleotides are TGTGCCAGCAGCTTCCAGGGGCACACTGAAGCTTTCTTT. The entire variable domain, with the rest obtained from reference TRBV11-2 and TRBJ1-1, is as follows: EAGVAQSPRYKIIEKRQSVAFWCNPISGHATLYWYQQILGQGPKLLIQFQNNGVVDDSQLPKDRFSAERLKGVDSTLKIQPAKLEDSAVYLCASSFQGHTEAFFGQGTRLTVV.

The chain joins TRBV6-6 to TRBJ2-7, with TRBD2 matching 8 bases. The germline V gene encodes CDR1 MNHNY and CDR2 SVGAGI (reference sequence). The CDR3 totals 14 residues. V shed 5 bases, J shed 3 bases, and the junction held 6 bases outside the gene matches. CDR3 loop: CASSQSSGYYEQYF. The CDR3 nucleotides read TGTGCCAGCAGTCAATCTAGCGGGTACTACGAGCAGTACTTC.

The V gene is TRBV29-1, the J gene TRBJ1-4, with 7 bases that match TRBD1. Trimming removed 7 bases from V and 7 bases from J; junction bases left unmatched: 12. Per germline, CDR1 SQVTM and CDR2 ANQGSEA. The CDR3 is made up of 14 amino acids. CDR3 nucleotide sequence: TGCAGCGCTATGAACAGGGGACACGGTGAAAAACTGTTTTTT. Protein sequence: CSAMNRGHGEKLFF.